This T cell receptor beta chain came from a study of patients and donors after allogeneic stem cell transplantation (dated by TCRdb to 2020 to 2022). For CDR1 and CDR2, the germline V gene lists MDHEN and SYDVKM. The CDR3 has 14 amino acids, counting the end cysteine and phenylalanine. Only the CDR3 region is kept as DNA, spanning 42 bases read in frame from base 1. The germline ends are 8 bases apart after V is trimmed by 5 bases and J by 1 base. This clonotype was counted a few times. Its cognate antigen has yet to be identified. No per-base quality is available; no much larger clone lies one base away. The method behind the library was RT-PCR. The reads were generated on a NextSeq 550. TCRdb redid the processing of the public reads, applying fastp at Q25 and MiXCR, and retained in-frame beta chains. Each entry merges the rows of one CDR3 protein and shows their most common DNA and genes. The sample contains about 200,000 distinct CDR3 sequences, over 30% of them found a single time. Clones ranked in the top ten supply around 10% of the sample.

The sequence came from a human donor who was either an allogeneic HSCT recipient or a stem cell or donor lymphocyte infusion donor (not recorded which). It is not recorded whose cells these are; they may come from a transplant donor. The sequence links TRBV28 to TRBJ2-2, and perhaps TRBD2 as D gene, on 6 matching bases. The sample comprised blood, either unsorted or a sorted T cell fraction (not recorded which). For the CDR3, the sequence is CASSPGLNTGELFF. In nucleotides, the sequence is TGTGCCAGCAGTCCGGGACTGAACACCGGGGAGCTGTTTTTT.